The T cell receptor (beta chain) described here comes from a study of tumor-infiltrating lymphocytes in localized non-small cell lung cancer. The study, taken as a whole, reports: Higher tumor T cell infiltration than in uninvolved lung was supported by TCRbeta sequencing. Technical variation could not be separated from intratumor heterogeneity here. IM1 and IM2 tumors showed no difference in T-cell fraction.

In germline, CDR1 is SGDLS, CDR2 YYNGEE. This CDR3 region has 17 residues. V was clipped by 4 bases and J by 4 bases; unmatched bases: 13. Some clones are missing from TCRdb's copy, which holds only in-frame ones; the method was immunoSEQ multiplex PCR. Among thousands of clones listed, 79% were seen once. In regard to this clone: Its specificity is not known.

Sequencing used uninvolved lung tissue not adjacent to the tumor. This chain connects TRBV9 to TRBJ2-5; 10 bases agree with TRBD1. The clonotype originates from a human donor with non-small cell lung cancer. The CDR3 spells CASSISTGTGAGETQYF. For the CDR3, the DNA is TGTGCCAGCAGCATATCTACCGGGACAGGGGCTGGAGAGACCCAGTACTTC.